Below are 25 T cell receptor beta chains sequenced from a single sample in a study of identical twins (TCRdb year 2016). Receptors were amplified or captured by 5' RACE. For sequencing, an Illumina HiSeq 2000 was employed. TCRdb cleaned the public reads at Q25 with fastp, built clones with MiXCR and kept in-frame beta chains. CDR3 protein sequences are deduplicated, and each keeps its most common genes and DNA. The sample table holds roughly 570,000 distinct CDR3 sequences, of which 9.5% to 10% were seen once. The ten biggest clones cover 2.5% to 3% of the sample. The same sample was also studied in work on yellow fever vaccine responses in identical twins.

Sequencing was performed on PBMCs. The receptors derive from a young woman in good health.

V usage is TRBV18 and J usage is TRBJ2-7, with TRBD1 as a possible D gene (5 bases). The CDR3 contains 15 residues. Germline lookup yields CDR1 KGHSH and CDR2 LQKENI. Trimming left V 3 bases short and J 0 bases short, with 12 bases between. The CDR3 sequence: CASSPLGASSYEQYF. The DNA of the CDR3 is TGTGCCAGCTCACCGCTAGGGGCGAGCTCCTACGAGCAGTACTTC.

The table lists this clonotype with many counts. The chain is built from TRBV2 and TRBJ2-1; 8 nucleotides align to TRBD2. Germline V lookup: CDR1 SNHLY, CDR2 FYNNEI. CDR3 length: 17 amino acids. V lost 0 bases, J lost 4 bases, and 8 bases stayed unmatched. DNA for the CDR3: TGTGCCAGCAGTGAAGCATTGGTCCCTAGCGGGTACAATGAGCAGTTCTTC. It codes for CASSEALVPSGYNEQFF.

This rearrangement joins TRBV2 to TRBJ2-1; TRBD2 agrees at 11 bases. The V segment lost 8 bases and the J segment 7 bases; nucleotides outside the gene matches: 10. The CDR3 is made up of 15 amino acids. Germline V gene data show CDR1 as SNHLY and CDR2 as FYNNEI. CDR3 residues: CASGSSGGAANEQFF. Written as DNA, the CDR3 is TGTGCCAGCGGGAGTAGCGGGGGGGCCGCGAATGAGCAGTTCTTC.

With respect to this clonotype: Its ends do not fully match the called genes, so a read error is possible. The V call is TRBV7-2, the J call TRBJ2-2, with 7 bases fitting TRBD2. CDR1 and CDR2 (germline): SGHTA, FQGNSA. CDR3 length: 14 residues. The CDR3 DNA follows: TGTGCCAGCAGCTTCGGGGGGTCCACCAGGGAGCTGTTTTTT. Its protein is CASSFGGSTRELFF. Full variable domain (outside the CDR3, taken from reference TRBV7-2 and TRBJ2-2): GAGVSQSPSNKVTEKGKDVELRCDPISGHTALYWYRQSLGQGLEFLIYFQGNSAPDKSGLPSDRFSAERTGGSVSTLTIQRTQQEDSAVYLCASSFGGSTRELFFGEGSRLTVL.

CDR3: CSVEDFNANTGELFF. The CDR3, as DNA: TGCAGCGTTGAAGATTTCAACGCGAACACCGGGGAGCTGTTTTTT. The genes are TRBV29-1 and TRBJ2-2; no firm D call. V was pared by 0 bases and J by 0 bases, with 8 bases between. The CDR3 is 15 amino acids. CDR1 is SQVTM and CDR2 is ANQGSEA in the germline V gene.

This clonotype was seen repeatedly, ten times or more. The chain uses TRBV28 and TRBJ2-6; 7 bases align to TRBD1. This CDR3 is built from 17 residues. The V gene's germline CDR1 is MDHEN and CDR2 SYDVKM. V dropped 7 bases and J dropped 2; count of bases not matched to a gene: 11. CDR3 in amino acids: CASTETGSYAGANVLTF. The CDR3 nucleotides are TGTGCCAGCACTGAGACAGGGTCATACGCTGGGGCCAACGTCCTGACTTTC.

This chain joins TRBV5-6 and TRBJ2-2; no firm D call. The CDR3 is 13 residues long. Trimming left V 4 bases short and J 6 bases short, with 10 bases between. Germline-derived CDR1 and CDR2 are SGHDT and YYEEEE. The CDR3 DNA reads TGTGCCAGCAGCCCTCCCCGGGCCGGGGAGCTGTTTTTT. It yields the protein CASSPPRAGELFF.

This clonotype occurred a few times. The chain links TRBV6-1 to TRBJ2-7, with D tentatively TRBD1 or TRBD2 (5 bases each). V lost 6 bases and J 7 bases, leaving 16 bases between the germline ends. The CDR3 is 13 residues long. Germline V gives CDR1 MNHNS, CDR2 SASEGT. CDR3 nucleotides: TGTGCCAGCAGAACCCCAGGGAGATCGGAGCAGTACTTC. Amino acids: CASRTPGRSEQYF.

This clonotype has more than one count but fewer than ten. The chain uses TRBV7-8 and TRBJ2-2; weak D call: TRBD2 (7 bases). The CDR3 covers 16 residues. Germline-derived CDR1 and CDR2 are SGHVS and FQNEAQ. Trimming cost V 1 base and J 5 bases, with 14 bases left between them. Written as DNA, the CDR3 is TGTGCCAGCAGCTTAGGCGGGGGAGGGGGAACCGGGGAGCTGTTTTTT. Translation: CASSLGGGGGTGELFF.

The sample holds a few counts of this clonotype. This chain links TRBV18 with TRBJ2-5, with D possibly called TRBD1 or TRBD2 (5 bases each). Between the trimmed V and J ends, which lost 0 bases and 5 bases, there was a span of 10 bases. There are 14 residues in the CDR3. CDR1 and CDR2 from the germline V gene are KGHSH and LQKENI. The CDR3 region is CASSPPGEGETQYF. DNA for the CDR3: TGTGCCAGCTCACCACCGGGGGAAGGGGAGACCCAGTACTTC.

The chain joins TRBV6-1 to TRBJ2-2; TRBD1 matches at 7 bases. This CDR3 has 16 residues. Looked up from germline, CDR1 is MNHNS and CDR2 is SASEGT. Losses at the gene ends were 4 bases for V and 6 bases for J; bases not matched to a gene: 11. The CDR3 bases are TGTGCCAGCAGTGCCCTACAGGGGTTGGTTTCCGGGGAGCTGTTTTTT. Translation gives CASSALQGLVSGELFF.

V usage is TRBV4-3 and J usage is TRBJ2-1; 8 nucleotides line up with TRBD2. The CDR3 contains 16 residues. Germline CDR1 and CDR2: LGHNA and YSLEER. V was pared by 6 bases and J by 3 bases, with 10 bases of the junction left unmatched. This CDR3 reads CASSYSTSGNYNEQFF. CDR3 sequence (DNA): TGCGCCAGCAGTTACTCAACTAGCGGAAACTACAATGAGCAGTTCTTC.

The chain recombines TRBV7-9 with TRBJ2-2; D might be TRBD1 (5 bases). The germline CDR1 and CDR2 sequences are SEHNR and FQNEAQ (reference sequence). V lost 5 bases and J lost 0, with 13 bases in between. CDR3 length: 16 amino acids. The CDR3 loop reads CASSPRAGTNTGELFF. For the CDR3, the DNA is TGTGCCAGCAGCCCCCGGGCAGGGACGAACACCGGGGAGCTGTTTTTT.

This clonotype has at least ten counts. This chain connects TRBV4-3 to TRBJ2-1, with a possible D match to TRBD2 (5 bases). Trimming stripped 3 bases from V and 2 bases from J, with 17 bases between. The CDR3 extends over 17 amino acids. Germline V gene lookup returns CDR1 LGHNA and CDR2 YSLEER. Here the CDR3 reads CASSHKAVFGAYNEQFF. The CDR3 DNA reads TGCGCCAGCAGCCATAAGGCCGTTTTCGGGGCCTACAATGAGCAGTTCTTC.

The sample holds many counts of this clonotype. The gene calls are TRBV6-2 or TRBV6-3 and TRBJ2-3, with 12 bases that match TRBD2. V dropped 0 bases and J dropped 4; count of bases not matched to a gene: 5. CDR1 is MNHEY, CDR2 SVGEGT, per germline. The CDR3 is 17 amino acids. The CDR3 sequence is CASSYSTSGSIADTQYF. In DNA form, the CDR3 reads TGTGCCAGCAGTTACTCGACTAGCGGGAGCATAGCAGATACGCAGTATTTT.

This chain uses TRBV29-1 with TRBJ2-1; a possible D gene is TRBD1 (6 bases). Germline V gene sequence: CDR1 SQVTM, CDR2 ANQGSEA. V lost 4 bases and J lost 8, with 9 bases in between. The CDR3 covers 11 residues. In DNA, the CDR3 is TGCAGCGTTGGAGGGGGTGATGAGCAGTTCTTC. This encodes CSVGGGDEQFF.

CDR3 amino acids: CATSDATSGGLYEQYF. CDR3 sequence (DNA): TGTGCCACCAGTGACGCGACTAGCGGGGGACTATACGAGCAGTACTTC. The chain couples TRBV24-1 to TRBJ2-7; TRBD2 matches at 12 bases. V shed 4 bases, J shed 4 bases, and the junction held 7 bases outside the gene matches. The CDR3 covers 16 residues. The germline CDR1 and CDR2 sequences are KGHDR and SFDVKD.

This clonotype has just a few counts. The rearrangement joins TRBV2 to TRBJ2-5; a weak D match, TRBD2 (7 bases). CDR3 length: 16 residues. Germline CDR1 and CDR2: SNHLY and FYNNEI. Trimming shortened V by 1 base and J by 3 bases, and 15 bases separated the two germline ends. The CDR3 loop reads CASSEDWRGPKETQYF. CDR3 DNA: TGTGCCAGCAGTGAAGACTGGCGGGGGCCGAAAGAGACCCAGTACTTC.

At least ten counts were recorded for this clonotype. The chain employs TRBV12-3 or TRBV12-4 and TRBJ2-5, with D unclear. V was shortened by 2 bases and J by 0 bases, with 1 base between the two germline ends. The length of the CDR3 is 12 residues. DNA for the CDR3: TGTGCCAGCAGTTTACACCAAGAGACCCAGTACTTC. Translation gives CASSLHQETQYF.

This clonotype was seen repeatedly, ten times or more. The V call is TRBV29-1, the J call TRBJ2-7, with D tentatively TRBD1 (5 bases). The CDR3 loop spans 14 amino acids. Germline V lookup: CDR1 SQVTM, CDR2 ANQGSEA. Trimming shortened V by 2 bases and J by 0 bases, and 11 bases separated the two germline ends. CDR3 sequence: CSVETGDSSYEQYF. CDR3 bases: TGCAGCGTTGAAACAGGAGACAGCTCCTACGAGCAGTACTTC.

The chain carries TRBV27 and TRBJ2-7; 9 nucleotides agree with TRBD1. After removal of 5 bases from V and 6 bases from J, the junction contained 8 bases not matched to a gene. The CDR3 is 14 amino acids. Germline V gene sequence: CDR1 MNHEY, CDR2 SMNVEV (reference sequence). This chain's CDR3 is CASSPSRDRVEQYF. The DNA for the CDR3 is TGTGCCAGCAGTCCGTCCCGGGACAGGGTCGAGCAGTACTTC.

This clonotype was observed a few times. V and J are TRBV5-1 and TRBJ2-1; 9 bases line up with TRBD1. Unmatched junction bases numbered 14, after V lost 4 bases and J lost 6 bases. The CDR3 spans 17 residues. The germline CDR1 and CDR2 sequences are SGHRS and YFSETQ. The CDR3 sequence is CASSQTSGQGKGNEQFF. CDR3 DNA sequence: TGCGCCAGCAGCCAAACATCGGGACAGGGAAAGGGCAATGAGCAGTTCTTC.

This clonotype appeared a few times. At one boundary the junction diverges from the germline segment, which might be a read error. For the CDR3, the DNA is TGTGCCAGCAGCCGAAGGACCCTTTTCGAAGGAGAGAGCCAGTACTTC. As protein: CASSRRTLFEGESQYF. The rearrangement uses TRBV3-1 and TRBJ2-5; D uncertain. Germline CDR1 reads LGHDT; CDR2 reads YNNKEL (reference sequence). This CDR3 spans 16 amino acids.

This clonotype showed up many times. The chain combines TRBV4-2 with TRBJ2-1; 10 bases map to TRBD1. The CDR3 extends over 16 amino acids. The V gene's germline CDR1 is LGHNA and CDR2 YNFKEQ. Trimming at V came to 3 bases and at J to 4 bases, leaving 6 bases not matched to a gene. Written as DNA, the CDR3 is TGTGCCAGCAGCCAGCGGGGGACAGGGGCTTACAATGAGCAGTTCTTC. This translates into CASSQRGTGAYNEQFF.

This clonotype was found many times. V gene TRBV7-9 combines with J gene TRBJ1-3; no reliable D call. The CDR3 covers 14 residues. Deletions cut 3 bases from V and 0 bases from J, with 6 bases between. The V gene's germline CDR1 is SEHNR and CDR2 FQNEAQ (reference sequence). The CDR3 is CASSFMASGNTIYF. CDR3 DNA: TGTGCCAGCAGCTTTATGGCCTCTGGAAACACCATATATTTT.